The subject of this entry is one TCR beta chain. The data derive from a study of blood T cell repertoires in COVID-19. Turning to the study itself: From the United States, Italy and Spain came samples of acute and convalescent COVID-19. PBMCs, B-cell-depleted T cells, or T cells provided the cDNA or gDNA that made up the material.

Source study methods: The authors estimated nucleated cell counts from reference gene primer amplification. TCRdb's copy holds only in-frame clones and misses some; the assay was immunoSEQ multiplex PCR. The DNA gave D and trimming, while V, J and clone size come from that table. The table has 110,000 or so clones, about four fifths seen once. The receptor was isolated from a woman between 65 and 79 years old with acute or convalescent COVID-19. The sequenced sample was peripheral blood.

The CDR3 DNA reads as TGCGCCAGCAGCTTGGAGACAGGGGGCAGTTATGGCTACACCTTC. It codes for CASSLETGGSYGYTF. V is TRBV5-1 and J is TRBJ1-2; 10 nucleotides align to TRBD1. V lost 0 bases, J lost 5 bases, and 4 bases stayed unmatched. This CDR3 contains 15 residues. CDR1 and CDR2 from the germline V gene are SGHRS and YFSETQ.